These 25 T cell receptor beta chains share one sample of origin, sequenced in a study of vaccination effects on CD4 cells after COVID-19 (dated by TCRdb to between 2020 and 2023). The library was produced with the immunoSEQ multiplex PCR assay. TCRdb stores this immuneACCESS table with in-frame sequences only. Part of the clones is absent; in the studies checked, under half of the shortfall reflects unresolved V genes, and no reason is known for the rest. This sample gives roughly 36,000 clones in total; around 74% of them show up just once. 3% of the sample is in the top ten clones. After about 9 days of culture, CD4+ T cells were isolated with the EasySep CD4+ T cell isolation kit. The antigens these receptors bind are not known. The sample was CD4+ T cells from PBMCs cultured without peptide, taken before COVID-19 vaccination. These receptors all come from a human donor who received a COVID-19 vaccine.

The DNA for the CDR3 is TGTGCCTCCGGACAGGGAAACACCGGGGAGCTGTTTTTT. Protein: CASGQGNTGELFF. This chain joins TRBV28 and TRBJ2-2, with 8 bases lining up with TRBD1. The CDR3 contains 13 residues. CDR1 is MDHEN and CDR2 is SYDVKM in the germline V gene. The V segment lost 11 bases and the J segment 2 bases; nucleotides outside the gene matches: 4. Combining the CDR3 with reference TRBV28 and TRBJ2-2 gives the whole variable domain DVKVTQSSRYLVKRTGEKVFLECVQDMDHENMFWYRQDPGLGLRLIYFSYDVKMKEKGDIPEGYSVSREKKERFSLILESASTNQTSMYLCASGQGNTGELFFGEGSRLTVL.

The chain recombines TRBV7-9 with TRBJ1-1, with 10 bases lining up with TRBD1. The germline gives CDR1 SEHNR, CDR2 FQNEAQ (reference sequence). V shed 5 bases, J shed 2 bases, and the junction held 2 bases outside the gene matches. The CDR3 has 14 residues. CDR3: CASSPTGGNTEAFF. The CDR3 DNA follows: TGTGCCAGCAGCCCGACAGGGGGCAACACTGAAGCTTTCTTT.

The chain uses TRBV29-1 and TRBJ1-2; 9 nucleotides agree with TRBD1. The CDR3 covers 12 residues. J was trimmed by 6 bases and V by 7 bases; bases with no gene match: 6. The V gene's germline CDR1 is SQVTM and CDR2 ANQGSEA. The CDR3 is CSDSGTGHGYTF. Here the CDR3 DNA reads TGCAGCGACTCCGGGACAGGGCATGGCTACACCTTC.

V and J are TRBV30 and TRBJ1-4, with 9 bases fitting TRBD1. Germline V gene data show CDR1 as GTSNPN and CDR2 as SVGIG (reference sequence). The length of the CDR3 is 15 residues. V dropped 5 bases and J dropped 7; count of bases not matched to a gene: 11. The CDR3, as DNA: TGTGCCTGGGGGCCCAACAGGGGGCTTCGTGAAAAACTGTTTTTT. It codes for CAWGPNRGLREKLFF.

The V and J genes are TRBV5-6 and TRBJ1-2; 7 nucleotides line up with TRBD1. The length of the CDR3 is 14 residues. Per germline, CDR1 SGHDT and CDR2 YYEEEE. V shed 5 bases and J 6 bases; nucleotides not matched to a gene: 10. As DNA, the CDR3 is TGTGCCAGCAGGATGCCGGGACAGCAAAATGGCTACACCTTC. As protein: CASRMPGQQNGYTF.

The CDR3, as DNA: TGTGCCAGCAGGCCCGCCGGGACGGAGAACACCGGGGAGCTGTTTTTT. Protein: CASRPAGTENTGELFF. This rearrangement joins TRBV28 to TRBJ2-2; D may match TRBD1 or TRBD2 (5 bases each). Trimming stripped 6 bases from V and 1 base from J, with 15 bases between. The length of the CDR3 is 16 residues. Germline assignment: CDR1 MDHEN and CDR2 SYDVKM.

This clone was detected once. V gene TRBV10-3 combines with J gene TRBJ1-3; no firm D call. The germline V gene encodes CDR1 ENHRY and CDR2 SYGVKD. This CDR3 region has 14 residues. Deletions cut 3 bases from V and 1 base from J, with 7 bases between. CDR3 amino acids: CAISDTGSGNTIYF. In DNA form, the CDR3 reads TGTGCCATCAGTGATACGGGGTCTGGAAACACCATATATTTT.

This clone was observed a few times. The chain is built from TRBV18 and TRBJ1-1; a weak D match, TRBD1 (5 bases). Trimming left V 1 base short and J 10 bases short, with 22 bases between. The CDR3 has 16 residues. Per germline, CDR1 KGHSH and CDR2 LQKENI. The CDR3 DNA is TGTGCCAGCTCACCACGGTTCCCCAGGGCGGGGTATGGAGCTTTCTTT. Its translation is CASSPRFPRAGYGAFF.

V is TRBV7-2 and J is TRBJ2-5; either TRBD1 or TRBD2 may supply D (5 bases each). V was cut by 4 bases and J by 4 bases, with 13 bases left in between. The CDR3 contains 14 residues. Looked up from germline, CDR1 is SGHTA and CDR2 is FQGNSA. CDR3 bases: TGTGCCAGCAGCTCGACTGGGGGTATAGAGACCCAGTACTTC. It specifies CASSSTGGIETQYF.

This sequence joins TRBV7-9 and TRBJ2-5; D is possibly TRBD2 (7 bases). CDR1 and CDR2 (germline): SEHNR, FQNEAQ (reference sequence). This CDR3 has 17 residues. V shed 5 bases and J shed 2 bases, with 21 bases lying between them. CDR3 nucleotide sequence: TGTGCCAGCAGCCCCTGGGGGGGGCAAGGTCAGCAAGAGACCCAGTACTTC. Translated, it gives CASSPWGGQGQQETQYF.

V gene TRBV28 combines with J gene TRBJ1-6; D is undetermined. V dropped 6 bases and J dropped 9 bases, with 9 bases sitting between them. The CDR3 loop spans 12 amino acids. Germline loops: CDR1 MDHEN, CDR2 SYDVKM. CDR3 protein: CASRTFSSPLHF. The CDR3 DNA is TGTGCCAGCAGGACATTCTCTTCACCCCTCCACTTT.

This rearrangement joins TRBV6-5 to TRBJ1-2, with D unclear. V lost 3 bases and J 13 bases, leaving 15 bases between the germline ends. CDR3 length: 12 amino acids. CDR1 and CDR2 from the germline V gene are MNHEY and SVGAGI. CDR3 region: CASSYRSSVLTF. CDR3 nucleotide sequence: TGTGCCAGCAGTTATAGATCGTCAGTACTCACCTTC.

The chain couples TRBV5-1 to TRBJ2-1; 9 nucleotides align to TRBD2. Germline CDR1 and CDR2: SGHRS and YFSETQ. Trimming cost V 3 bases and J 4 bases; bases outside gene matches: 5. The CDR3 is made up of 15 amino acids. CDR3 bases: TGCGCCAGCAGCTCAACTAGCGGGCTTTACAATGAGCAGTTCTTC. This encodes CASSSTSGLYNEQFF.

This clone was counted between two and nine times. The chain has TRBV6-2 or TRBV6-3 and TRBJ1-1; D is unclear. Trimming removed 4 bases at V and 11 bases at J, with 11 bases between. The CDR3 loop spans 11 amino acids. Germline V gene data show CDR1 as MNHEY and CDR2 as SVGEGT. The CDR3 reads CASSLRSTAFF. CDR3 sequence (DNA): TGTGCCAGCAGTTTAAGGTCGACGGCTTTCTTT.

On this clone: A junction boundary mismatches the germline segment, possibly from a read error. The V call is TRBV12-3 or TRBV12-4, the J call TRBJ2-7; 8 bases line up with TRBD1. There are 11 residues in the CDR3. The CDR3 sequence is CASSQGQGRHF. The CDR3 DNA reads TGTGCCAGCAGTCAAGGACAGGGTCGGCACTTC.

The V gene is TRBV4-1, the J gene TRBJ1-2; 7 bases match TRBD1. Losses at the gene ends were 0 bases for V and 7 bases for J; bases not matched to a gene: 8. The CDR3 consists of 15 residues. Germline values: CDR1 MGHRA, CDR2 YSYEKL. The CDR3 loop is CASSQDTNRGSGYTF. For the CDR3, the DNA is TGCGCCAGCAGCCAAGATACCAACAGGGGCTCTGGCTACACCTTC.

The rearrangement joins TRBV3-1 (or the pseudogene TRBV3-2) to TRBJ1-3; D ambiguous. Trimming pared 6 bases from V and 1 base from J, leaving 19 bases between. Germline V gene data show CDR1 as LGHDT and CDR2 as YNNKEL (reference sequence). This CDR3 comprises 17 residues. The CDR3 spells CASSRTLVEGSGNTIYF. The CDR3 DNA reads as TGTGCCAGCAGTCGCACTTTGGTGGAGGGTTCTGGAAACACCATATATTTT.

The rearrangement uses TRBV7-2 and TRBJ2-1; possible D gene TRBD1, 6 bases. Trimming shortened V by 5 bases and J by 6 bases, and 14 bases separated the two germline ends. CDR1 and CDR2 (germline): SGHTA, FQGNSA. This CDR3 is 14 amino acids long. Here the CDR3 DNA reads TGTGCCAGCAGCACCCCAGGACAGACCAATGAGCAGTTCTTC. As protein: CASSTPGQTNEQFF. Full variable domain (outside the CDR3, taken from reference TRBV7-2 and TRBJ2-1): GAGVSQSPSNKVTEKGKDVELRCDPISGHTALYWYRQSLGQGLEFLIYFQGNSAPDKSGLPSDRFSAERTGGSVSTLTIQRTQQEDSAVYLCASSTPGQTNEQFFGPGTRLTVL.

CDR3 amino acids: CASRIIHTNTEAFF. In DNA, the CDR3 is TGTGCCAGCAGGATAATCCACACGAACACTGAAGCTTTCTTT. The gene calls are TRBV6-5 and TRBJ1-1, with D unresolved. From germline, CDR1 is MNHEY and CDR2 SVGAGI. The CDR3 spans 14 residues. Trimming cost V 6 bases and J 1 base, with 12 bases left between them.

The V gene is TRBV2, the J gene TRBJ2-5; tentatively, D is TRBD2 (5 bases). V lost 8 bases and J 2 bases, leaving 15 bases between the germline ends. CDR1 and CDR2 (germline): SNHLY, FYNNEI. The CDR3 extends over 14 amino acids. The CDR3 DNA reads as TGTGCCAGCGTATGGGGTAGCGATCAAGAGACCCAGTACTTC. Protein: CASVWGSDQETQYF.

CDR3 DNA sequence: TGTGCCAGCAGCGAGAAGGGGGGAGGTACTAATGAAAAACTGTTTTTT. Translated, it gives CASSEKGGGTNEKLFF. The rearrangement uses TRBV5-6 and TRBJ1-4; D possibly corresponds to TRBD1 (6 bases). V was pared by 4 bases and J by 2 bases, with 15 bases between. In germline, CDR1 is SGHDT, CDR2 YYEEEE. This CDR3 comprises 16 residues.

J is TRBJ1-4 and V is TRBV5-1; 9 nucleotides align to TRBD1. Trimming cost V 4 bases and J 2 bases; bases outside gene matches: 3. The CDR3 loop spans 15 amino acids. Germline CDR1 and CDR2: SGHRS and YFSETQ. The CDR3 region has the DNA TGCGCCAGCAGCAGGACAGGGGCCACTAATGAAAAACTGTTTTTT. It translates to CASSRTGATNEKLFF. The whole variable domain, remainder taken from reference TRBV5-1 and TRBJ1-4, is KAGVTQTPRYLIKTRGQQVTLSCSPISGHRSVSWYQQTPGQGLQFLFEYFSETQRNKGNFPGRFSGRQFSNSRSEMNVSTLELGDSALYLCASSRTGATNEKLFFGSGTQLSVL.

The chain couples TRBV6-5 to TRBJ2-2; 7 nucleotides line up with TRBD2. Trimming cost V 11 bases and J 6 bases; bases outside gene matches: 9. CDR3 length equals 13 residues. Germline values: CDR1 MNHEY, CDR2 SVGAGI. The CDR3 protein is CASGRGSPGELFF. CDR3 in DNA: TGTGCCTCGGGGCGGGGGTCCCCCGGGGAGCTGTTTTTT.

This clone was found a few times. The CDR3 protein is CASSLSRGRSSGNTIYF. CDR3 sequence (DNA): TGTGCCAGCAGCTTAAGTAGGGGCAGATCCTCTGGAAACACCATATATTTT. The chain couples TRBV7-9 to TRBJ1-3; tentatively, D is TRBD1 (5 bases). Trimming took 2 bases from V and 0 from J, leaving 14 bases between them. The CDR3 runs to 17 residues. Germline V gives CDR1 SEHNR, CDR2 FQNEAQ (reference sequence).

V gene TRBV19 combines with J gene TRBJ2-1, with 10 bases matching TRBD2. From germline, CDR1 is LNHDA and CDR2 SQIVND (reference sequence). The length of the CDR3 is 14 residues. The junction had 7 bases not matched to a gene; V was cut back by 6 bases and J by 8 bases. The CDR3 DNA sequence: TGTGCCAGTAGCGGCCTTGGGACTAGCGATGAGCAGTTCTTC. Protein: CASSGLGTSDEQFF.